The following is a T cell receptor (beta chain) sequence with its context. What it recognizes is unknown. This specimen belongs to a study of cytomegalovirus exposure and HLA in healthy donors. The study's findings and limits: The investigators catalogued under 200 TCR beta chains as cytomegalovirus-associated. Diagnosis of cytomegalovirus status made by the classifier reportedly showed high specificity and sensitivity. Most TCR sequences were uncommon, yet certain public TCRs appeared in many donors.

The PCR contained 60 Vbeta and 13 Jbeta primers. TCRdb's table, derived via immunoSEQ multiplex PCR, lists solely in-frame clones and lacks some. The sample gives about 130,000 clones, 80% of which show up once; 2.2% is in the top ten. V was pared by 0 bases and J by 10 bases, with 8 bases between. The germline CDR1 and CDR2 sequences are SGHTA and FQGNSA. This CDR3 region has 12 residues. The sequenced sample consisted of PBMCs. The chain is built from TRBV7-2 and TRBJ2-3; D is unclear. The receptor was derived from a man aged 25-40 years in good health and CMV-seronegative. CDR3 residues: CASSLAPGAQYF. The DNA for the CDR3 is TGTGCCAGCAGCTTAGCCCCCGGTGCGCAGTATTTT.